This is a list of T cell receptor beta chains from one sample in a study of blood T cell repertoires in COVID-19. Method: immunoSEQ multiplex PCR; TCRdb's copy keeps in-frame clones and lacks some. The data hold 250,000 or so clones, with 70% to 90% observed a single time. What was sequenced was PBMCs or T cells enriched from blood (not recorded which). These receptors all come from a man younger than 45 who had recovered from COVID-19. CDR3s include the opening cysteine and the closing phenylalanine or tryptophan. A row's size may be missing; if present it is once, few, many or a size class.

clone_size j_call cdr3_length v_call cdr3_aa
- TRBJ2-7 14 TRBV18 CASSPGQGLYEQYF
- TRBJ1-6 13 TRBV5-1 CASSLGGGSPLHF
- TRBJ1-4 11 TRBV2 CASRRDSGLFF
- TRBJ1-2 13 TRBV7-9 CASSLGLGQEFTF
- TRBJ2-7 17 TRBV4-1 CASSQAAGGILSYEQYF
- TRBJ2-3 17 TRBV28 CASRDGLAGASSAPQYF
- TRBJ2-7 13 TRBV18 CASSPVASYEQYF
- TRBJ1-1 13 TRBV2 CASRGQGDTEAFF
- TRBJ2-3 14 TRBV29-1 CTTGLGTSTDTQYF
- TRBJ2-4 12 TRBV30 CAWSVGPTGMNF
- TRBJ2-7 13 TRBV4-2 CASSLAGAGEQYF
- TRBJ2-7 16 TRBV12-5 CASGKNPGTGFPEQYF
- TRBJ2-2 15 TRBV6-5 CASRPGTVNTGELFF
- TRBJ1-5 15 TRBV5-1 CASSPLGYSNQPQHF
- TRBJ1-5 15 TRBV6-2/TRBV6-3 CASSHVGRDHQPQHF
- TRBJ1-1 13 TRBV7-2 CASSGQLNTEAFF
- TRBJ1-2 17 TRBV21-1 CASSTRGDYRGRDGYTF
once TRBJ1-2 15 TRBV4-3 CASSSPGKGLYGYTF
- TRBJ1-5 14 TRBV9 CASSAAGYGQPQHF
once TRBJ2-1 13 TRBV18 CASSPAGGNEQFF
- TRBJ1-4 13 TRBV7-9 CASTKPYGEKLFF
- TRBJ1-2 15 TRBV10-3 CAISASRQGSSGYTF
once TRBJ2-1 15 TRBV27 CASSLGGVGSNEQFF
once TRBJ2-6 14 TRBV14 CASSQASGANVLTF